Here is one T cell receptor beta chain with its context. Its antigen is as yet unknown. The source of the sample is a study of T cells in localized non-small cell lung cancer. Study conclusions and caveats: The highest T cell clonality was in uninvolved adjacent lung, above tumor. Higher T cell density in the blood was associated with longer overall survival, whereas higher adjacent-lung clonality associated with shorter survival. Sequencing involved a lone tumor region, leaving heterogeneity possible.

The CDR3 is made up of 12 amino acids. Deletions cut 4 bases from V and 1 base from J, with 3 bases between. CDR1 and CDR2 from the germline V gene are MDHEN and SYDVKM. Produced via immunoSEQ multiplex PCR; TCRdb's table is partial and in-frame only. The sample lists about 76,000 clones, roughly 83% seen once, with about 1.5% in the top ten. The sample here was peripheral blood, taken before any cancer treatment. This sequence was found in a female donor at least 60 years old with stage I lung adenocarcinoma. The chain combines TRBV28 with TRBJ2-3, with D hard to call. The CDR3 loop reads CASSSGTDTQYF. CDR3 sequence (DNA): TGTGCCAGCAGTTCGGGCACAGATACGCAGTATTTT. The variable domain in full, completed from reference TRBV28 and TRBJ2-3, reads DVKVTQSSRYLVKRTGEKVFLECVQDMDHENMFWYRQDPGLGLRLIYFSYDVKMKEKGDIPEGYSVSREKKERFSLILESASTNQTSMYLCASSSGTDTQYFGPGTRLTVL.